The following is a T cell receptor (beta chain) sequence with its context. The sample belongs to a study of OX40 agonist ivuxolimab in advanced cancers. The CDR3 runs 15 residues. The V end was cut by 4 bases, the J end by 0 bases, with 9 bases between. Germline values: CDR1 KGHSH, CDR2 LQKENI. Method: immunoSEQ multiplex PCR; TCRdb's copy keeps in-frame clones and lacks some. The sample yields about 58,000 clones, about 86% seen once. The source of this sequence is an adult with an advanced solid tumor such as melanoma, head and neck, liver or kidney cancer. The rearrangement joins TRBV18 to TRBJ1-4; tentatively, D is TRBD1 (6 bases). The input for sequencing was CD4+ or CD8+ T cells sorted from blood, taken in a trial of the OX40 agonist ivuxolimab. CDR3 bases: TGTGCCAGCTCACAACAGGGAGCAACTAATGAAAAACTGTTTTTT. Its translation is CASSQQGATNEKLFF.